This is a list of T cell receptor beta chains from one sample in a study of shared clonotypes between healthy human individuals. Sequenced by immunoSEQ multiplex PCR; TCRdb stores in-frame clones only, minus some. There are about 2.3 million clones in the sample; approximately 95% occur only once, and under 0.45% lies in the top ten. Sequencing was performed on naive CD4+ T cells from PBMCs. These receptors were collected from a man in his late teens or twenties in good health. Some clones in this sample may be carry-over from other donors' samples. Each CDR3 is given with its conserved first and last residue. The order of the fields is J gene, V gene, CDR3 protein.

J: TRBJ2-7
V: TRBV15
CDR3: CATSRVRWPAEQYF

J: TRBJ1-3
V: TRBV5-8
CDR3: CASSGDRAFSGNTIYF

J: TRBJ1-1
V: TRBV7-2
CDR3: CASSRVGGANTEAFF

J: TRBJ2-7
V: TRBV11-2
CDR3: CASSPGGWDEQYF

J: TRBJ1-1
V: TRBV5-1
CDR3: CASSLDRGLPEAFF

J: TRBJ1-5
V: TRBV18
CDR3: CASSPFTMSNQPQHF

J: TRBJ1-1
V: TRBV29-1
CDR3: CSVSLRMNTEAFF

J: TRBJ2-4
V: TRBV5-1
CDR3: CASSGTGLSIQYF

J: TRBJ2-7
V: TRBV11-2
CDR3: CASSRETGLYEQYF

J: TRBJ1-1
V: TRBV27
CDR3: CASSLSGKNTEAFF

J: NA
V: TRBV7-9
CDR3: CASSLVGSSGSYEQYF

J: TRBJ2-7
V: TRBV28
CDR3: CASPPSGTSGSYEQYF

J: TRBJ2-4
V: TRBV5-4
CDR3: CASSKDRVAKNIQYF

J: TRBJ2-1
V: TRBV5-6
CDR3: CASSSRGVSYNEQFF

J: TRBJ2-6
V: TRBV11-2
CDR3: CASSARQGNSGANVLTF